A selection of T cell receptor beta chains follows, all from one sample in a study of blood T cell repertoires in COVID-19. The assay was immunoSEQ multiplex PCR, and TCRdb's table has in-frame clones only and misses some. The sample yields under 80,000 clones, 87% seen once. The sequenced sample consisted of peripheral blood. All receptors come from a man aged 60-69 years with acute or convalescent COVID-19. Both conserved end residues are part of each CDR3. The D gene is left open where the match is weak. A row's size may be missing; if present it is once, few, many or a size class.

J gene | clone size | V gene | D gene | CDR3 protein | CDR3 DNA
TRBJ2-5 | NA | TRBV4-2 | NA | CASSQRGTPQETQYF | TGTGCCAGCAGCCAAAGAGGGACACCCCAAGAGACCCAGTACTTC
TRBJ2-1 | NA | TRBV5-1 | NA | CASTRSPGSYNEQFF | TGCGCCAGCACGCGCAGCCCGGGCTCCTACAATGAGCAGTTCTTC
TRBJ2-5 | NA | TRBV7-2 | NA | CASSSVVAGTQYF | TGTGCCAGCAGCTCAGTTGTAGCCGGGACCCAGTACTTC
TRBJ1-6 | NA | TRBV27 | NA | CASSSLGGTPLHF | TGTGCCAGCAGTTCCTTGGGGGGTACACCCCTCCACTTT
TRBJ1-4 | NA | TRBV9 | NA | CASSPPTPGKLFF | TGTGCCAGCAGCCCCCCCACTCCAGGGAAACTGTTTTTT
TRBJ2-2 | NA | TRBV10-1 | TRBD2 | CASSDGRTSATGELFF | TGCGCCAGCAGCGACGGGCGGACTAGCGCGACCGGGGAGCTGTTTTTT
TRBJ2-1 | NA | TRBV11-3 | NA | CASSSRDEGGDEQFF | TGTGCCAGCAGCTCCCGGGACGAGGGGGGGGATGAGCAGTTCTTC
TRBJ1-1 | NA | TRBV5-5 | TRBD1 | CASRLTGGTEAFF | TGTGCCAGCCGTTTAACAGGGGGCACTGAAGCTTTCTTT
TRBJ2-1 | NA | TRBV4-3 | TRBD1 | CASSQGRQGNEQFF | TGCGCCAGCAGCCAAGGTAGACAGGGGAATGAGCAGTTCTTC
TRBJ1-2 | NA | TRBV2 | TRBD1 | CASIQGGNSVYGYTF | TGTGCCAGCATCCAGGGGGGTAACAGTGTCTATGGCTACACCTTC
TRBJ1-1 | NA | TRBV11-2 | NA | CASSFKGDLNTEAFF | TGTGCCAGCAGCTTTAAGGGGGATTTGAACACTGAAGCTTTCTTT
TRBJ2-1 | NA | TRBV7-3 | TRBD2 | CASALLGEGIGEQFF | TGTGCCAGCGCTCTCTTAGGGGAGGGGATCGGTGAGCAGTTCTTC
TRBJ1-1 | NA | TRBV12-5 | NA | CASGLVQQAFF | TGTGCTAGTGGTTTGGTACAGCAAGCTTTCTTT
TRBJ1-5 | NA | TRBV7-2 | NA | CASRSTSNQPQHF | TGTGCCAGCAGAAGCACTAGCAATCAGCCCCAGCATTTT
TRBJ1-2 | NA | TRBV7-2 | TRBD1 | CASSLSTGGALYGYTF | TGTGCCAGCAGCTTATCAACAGGGGGCGCATTGTATGGCTACACCTTC
TRBJ2-1 | NA | TRBV18 | NA | CASSPLRGGEQFF | TGTGCCAGCTCACCCCTTCGGGGAGGTGAGCAGTTCTTC
TRBJ1-2 | NA | TRBV5-4 | NA | CASSPEQAYRYGYTF | TGTGCCAGCAGCCCCGAACAGGCCTACCGGTATGGCTACACCTTC
TRBJ1-6 | NA | TRBV5-6 | TRBD1 | CASSSDRNNSPLHF | TGTGCCAGCAGCTCGGACAGGAACAACTCACCCCTCCACTTT
TRBJ2-3 | NA | TRBV9 | TRBD2 | CASSVEGGGADTQYF | TGTGCCAGCAGCGTAGAGGGCGGGGGGGCCGATACGCAGTATTTT
TRBJ1-2 | NA | TRBV4-3 | NA | CASSQAESYGYTF | TGCGCCAGCAGCCAAGCCGAGTCCTATGGCTACACCTTC
TRBJ1-2 | NA | TRBV21-1 | NA | CASTFLGGEIRPGYGYTF | TGTGCCAGCACCTTCTTGGGAGGGGAAATCCGCCCCGGGTATGGCTACACCTTC
TRBJ2-2 | NA | TRBV30 | NA | CAWSQGVNTGELFF | TGTGCCTGGAGTCAAGGGGTGAACACCGGGGAGCTGTTTTTT
TRBJ1-6 | NA | TRBV3-1/TRBV3-2 | NA | CASSQDQGSGPLHF | TGTGCCAGCAGCCAAGATCAGGGGTCCGGACCCCTCCACTTT
TRBJ1-2 | NA | TRBV18 | TRBD1 | CASSSTGGNYGYTF | TGTGCCAGCTCCTCGACAGGGGGCAACTATGGCTACACCTTC
TRBJ2-3 | NA | TRBV7-6 | NA | CASSLGAGGTDTQYF | TGTGCCAGCAGCTTAGGGGCAGGGGGCACAGATACGCAGTATTTT
TRBJ2-3 | NA | TRBV9 | NA | CASSVGGTDTQYF | TGTGCCAGCAGCGTAGGCGGCACAGATACGCAGTATTTT
TRBJ1-6 | NA | TRBV19 | TRBD1 | CASSIAQGARESPLHF | TGTGCCAGTAGTATAGCTCAGGGGGCGCGTGAATCACCCCTCCACTTT
TRBJ2-1 | NA | TRBV6-6 | TRBD1 | CASSYYRDSSYNEQFF | TGTGCCAGCAGTTACTATAGGGACAGCTCCTACAATGAGCAGTTCTTC
TRBJ2-4 | NA | TRBV9 | TRBD2 | CASSVPGRDIQYF | TGTGCCAGCAGCGTACCAGGGAGGGACATTCAGTACTTC
TRBJ1-1 | NA | TRBV7-9 | NA | CASTPNQGNEAFF | TGTGCCAGCACCCCGAACCAGGGGAATGAAGCTTTCTTT
TRBJ2-5 | NA | TRBV6-2/TRBV6-3 | NA | CASSWPRGANQETQYF | TGTGCCAGCAGTTGGCCCCGGGGGGCCAACCAAGAGACCCAGTACTTC
TRBJ2-7 | once | TRBV19 | NA | CASRVGAGAYEQYF | TGTGCCAGTAGGGTCGGAGCAGGGGCTTACGAGCAGTACTTC
TRBJ1-4 | NA | TRBV7-6 | NA | CASSLAGMSSNEKLFF | TGTGCCAGCAGCTTAGCCGGGATGTCATCGAATGAAAAACTGTTTTTT
TRBJ1-1 | NA | TRBV20-1 | NA | CSASGLGGGTEAFF | TGCAGTGCTAGTGGATTAGGCGGAGGGACTGAAGCTTTCTTT
TRBJ2-7 | once | TRBV5-4 | TRBD2 | CASSDTLAGGQYEQYF | TGTGCCAGCAGCGATACCCTAGCGGGGGGGCAGTACGAGCAGTACTTC
TRBJ2-5 | NA | TRBV5-1 | TRBD2 | CASSGTSGGEETQYF | TGCGCCAGCAGCGGAACTAGCGGGGGGGAAGAGACCCAGTACTTC
TRBJ2-7 | NA | TRBV5-4 | NA | CASSLVGGPTYEQYF | TGTGCCAGCAGCCTTGTCGGGGGACCTACCTACGAGCAGTACTTC
TRBJ2-3 | NA | TRBV7-2 | NA | CASSSLGADTQYF | TGTGCCAGCAGCTCATTAGGGGCGGATACGCAGTATTTT
TRBJ1-1 | NA | TRBV7-9 | NA | CASSLTDLGGTEAFF | TGTGCCAGCAGCTTAACCGATCTGGGAGGGACTGAAGCTTTCTTT
TRBJ1-6 | NA | TRBV3-1/TRBV3-2 | TRBD1 | CASSRGQSSYNSPLHF | TGTGCCAGCAGCCGGGGACAGAGCTCCTATAATTCACCCCTCCACTTT
TRBJ1-3 | NA | TRBV5-1 | TRBD1 | CASSLSGDRGNTIYF | TGCGCCAGCAGCTTGTCAGGAGACAGGGGGAACACCATATATTTT
TRBJ2-1 | NA | TRBV19 | TRBD1 | CASSITPGQGARIEQFF | TGTGCCAGTAGTATCACCCCGGGACAGGGGGCGCGAATTGAGCAGTTCTTC
TRBJ1-6 | NA | TRBV9 | NA | CASSAVGIGAYNSPLHF | TGTGCCAGCAGCGCCGTGGGGATCGGGGCCTATAATTCACCCCTCCACTTT
TRBJ2-2 | NA | TRBV4-2 | TRBD2 | CASSQDLGLSNTGELFF | TGTGCCAGCAGCCAGGACCTGGGACTATCGAACACCGGGGAGCTGTTTTTT
TRBJ1-6 | NA | TRBV25-1 | NA | CASSGRAYNSPLHF | TGTGCCAGCAGTGGCAGGGCGTATAATTCACCCCTCCACTTT
TRBJ1-1 | NA | TRBV5-1 | NA | CASSSDKMNTEAFF | TGCGCCAGCAGCTCGGACAAGATGAACACTGAAGCTTTCTTT
TRBJ1-5 | few | TRBV6-2/TRBV6-3 | NA | CASSYGRGDPSSQPQHF | TGTGCCAGCAGTTACGGCAGGGGTGACCCATCAAGTCAGCCCCAGCATTTT
TRBJ2-1 | NA | TRBV7-8 | TRBD2 | CASSPKSRGTLLDEQFF | TGTGCCAGCAGCCCCAAGTCGCGGGGGACCCTTCTAGATGAGCAGTTCTTC
TRBJ1-5 | NA | TRBV6-1 | NA | CASSHPGSSQPQHF | TGTGCCAGCAGCCACCCAGGGTCAAGTCAGCCCCAGCATTTT
TRBJ2-3 | NA | TRBV19 | TRBD1 | CASSMTGRDTQYF | TGTGCCAGTAGTATGACAGGGAGAGATACGCAGTATTTT